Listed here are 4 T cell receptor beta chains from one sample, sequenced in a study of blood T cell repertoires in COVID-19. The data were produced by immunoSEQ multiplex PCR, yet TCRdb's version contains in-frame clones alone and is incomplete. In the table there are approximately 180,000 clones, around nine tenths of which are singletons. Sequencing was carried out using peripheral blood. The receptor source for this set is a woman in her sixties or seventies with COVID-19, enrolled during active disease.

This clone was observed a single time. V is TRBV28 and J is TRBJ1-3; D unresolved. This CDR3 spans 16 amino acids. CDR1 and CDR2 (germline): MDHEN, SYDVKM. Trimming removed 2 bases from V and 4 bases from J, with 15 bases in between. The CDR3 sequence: CASSLTPGSAGNTIYF. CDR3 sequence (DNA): TGTGCCAGCAGTTTAACCCCGGGGTCGGCGGGAAACACCATATATTTT.

CDR3 nucleotide sequence: TGTGCCAGCAGGGGACAGGGGGTGGATGGCTACACCTTC. It codes for CASRGQGVDGYTF. V usage is TRBV2 and J usage is TRBJ1-2; 11 bases are a match to TRBD1. With 6 bases clipped from V and 6 bases from J, the junction kept 3 bases outside the gene matches. The CDR3 extends over 13 amino acids. CDR1 SNHLY and CDR2 FYNNEI come from the germline V gene.

The CDR3 protein is CASSLAQRARETQYF. For the CDR3, the DNA is TGCGCCAGCAGCTTGGCCCAGAGGGCAAGGGAGACCCAGTACTTC. The rearrangement links TRBV5-1 to TRBJ2-5; TRBD2 is a possible D gene (5 bases). Germline-derived CDR1 and CDR2 are SGHRS and YFSETQ. The V end was cut by 0 bases, the J end by 5 bases, with 14 bases between. The CDR3 is 15 residues long.

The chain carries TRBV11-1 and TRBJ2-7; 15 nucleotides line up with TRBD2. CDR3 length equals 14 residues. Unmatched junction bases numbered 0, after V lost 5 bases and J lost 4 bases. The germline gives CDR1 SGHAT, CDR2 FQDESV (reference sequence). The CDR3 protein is CASSGLAGGYEQYF. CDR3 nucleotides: TGTGCCAGCAGCGGACTAGCGGGAGGGTACGAGCAGTACTTC.